Below are 10 T cell receptor beta chains sequenced from a single sample in a study of lymphopenia after photon versus proton radiotherapy. Some clones are missing from TCRdb's copy, which holds only in-frame ones; the method was immunoSEQ multiplex PCR. The repertoire holds 40,000 to 55,000 clones, with about 92% as singletons. The sequencing used peripheral blood, collected from a patient treated with photon-based radiotherapy. The receptors stem from a woman in her thirties or forties with cholangiocarcinoma.

The chain employs TRBV28 and TRBJ1-1; 7 bases fit TRBD1. Germline V gene data show CDR1 as MDHEN and CDR2 as SYDVKM. This CDR3 spans 14 amino acids. With V trimmed by 10 bases and J by 2 bases, 10 bases remained unmatched. The CDR3 reads CATAPSGGNTEAFF. The CDR3, as DNA: TGTGCCACCGCCCCCTCAGGGGGAAACACTGAAGCTTTCTTT.

J is TRBJ1-5 and V is TRBV20-1; 8 bases agree with TRBD1. This CDR3 is built from 11 residues. Germline values: CDR1 DFQATT, CDR2 SNEGSKA (reference sequence). The CDR3 region has the DNA TGCTCACAGGGGGTAGATCAGCCCCAGCATTTT. Translation gives CSQGVDQPQHF.

The chain joins TRBV19 to TRBJ2-7; 11 positions agree with TRBD1. This CDR3 comprises 15 residues. The V segment lost 5 bases and the J segment 3 bases; nucleotides outside the gene matches: 6. Germline V gene lookup returns CDR1 LNHDA and CDR2 SQIVND (reference sequence). CDR3 residues: CASSPGTGGFYEQYF. CDR3 DNA: TGTGCCAGTAGTCCCGGGACAGGGGGGTTCTACGAGCAGTACTTC.

In its sample, this clone was seen once. The chain combines TRBV13 with TRBJ1-2, with D possibly TRBD1 on 5 matching bases. This CDR3 has 15 amino acids. The ends were cut back, 2 bases at V and 7 bases at J, with 17 bases in the middle. Germline CDR1 is PRHDT and CDR2 is FYEKMQ (reference sequence). The CDR3 sequence: CASSLRFAGLSGYTF. DNA for the CDR3: TGTGCCAGCAGCTTAAGATTCGCAGGGCTTAGTGGCTACACCTTC. Supplemented by reference TRBV13 and TRBJ1-2, the full variable domain reads AAGVIQSPRHLIKEKRETATLKCYPIPRHDTVYWYQQGPGQDPQFLISFYEKMQSDKGSIPDRFSAQQFSDYHSELNMSSLELGDSALYFCASSLRFAGLSGYTFGSGTRLTVV.

This clone is medium-sized. This rearrangement joins TRBV5-1 to TRBJ1-1; maybe TRBD1 (5 bases). CDR1 is SGHRS, CDR2 YFSETQ, per germline. Trimming removed 0 bases at V and 4 bases at J, with 13 bases between. The CDR3 consists of 15 residues. CDR3 in amino acids: CASSLASGSGTEAFF. DNA for the CDR3: TGCGCCAGCAGCTTGGCATCAGGGTCGGGCACTGAAGCTTTCTTT. Based on the CDR3 plus reference TRBV5-1 and TRBJ1-1, the full variable domain is KAGVTQTPRYLIKTRGQQVTLSCSPISGHRSVSWYQQTPGQGLQFLFEYFSETQRNKGNFPGRFSGRQFSNSRSEMNVSTLELGDSALYLCASSLASGSGTEAFFGQGTRLTVV.

The count of this clone is one. The V and J genes are TRBV7-2 and TRBJ1-1; D is uncertain. The CDR3 runs 13 residues. V was trimmed by 3 bases and J by 0 bases, leaving 5 bases between them. The germline V gene encodes CDR1 SGHTA and CDR2 FQGNSA. Here the CDR3 reads CASSFKLNTEAFF. CDR3 coding DNA: TGTGCCAGCAGCTTCAAGTTGAACACTGAAGCTTTCTTT.

The V and J genes are TRBV7-2 and TRBJ2-2, with D maybe TRBD2 (5 bases). Deletions cut 6 bases from V and 7 bases from J, with 12 bases between. Germline V lookup: CDR1 SGHTA, CDR2 FQGNSA. The CDR3 covers 13 residues. CDR3 DNA sequence: TGTGCCAGCAGTCCCCGGGGAGTCGGGGAGCTGTTTTTT. Translating gives CASSPRGVGELFF.

This chain connects TRBV7-2 to TRBJ2-5, with D uncertain. V was clipped by 1 base and J by 1 base, with 10 bases between them. This CDR3 has 15 residues. Germline CDR1 reads SGHTA; CDR2 reads FQGNSA. The CDR3 spells CASSLGSSRQETQYF. CDR3 DNA sequence: TGTGCCAGCAGCTTAGGGAGCTCCCGCCAAGAGACCCAGTACTTC.

This clone was recorded once. The CDR3 sequence: CASSRTSTYEQYF. The CDR3 coding sequence is TGTGCCAGCAGCCGGACGTCCACCTACGAGCAGTACTTC. This chain links TRBV11-2 with TRBJ2-7; D gene uncertain. The ends were cut back, 5 bases at V and 2 bases at J, with 10 bases in the middle. The CDR3 loop spans 13 amino acids. In germline, CDR1 is SGHAT, CDR2 FQNNGV.

The rearrangement uses TRBV2 and TRBJ2-1; 11 bases match TRBD1. The ends lost 6 bases at V and 4 bases at J; junction bases unmatched: 14. CDR1 is SNHLY and CDR2 is FYNNEI in the germline V gene. This CDR3 spans 18 amino acids. Written as DNA, the CDR3 is TGTGCCAGCAGAGGCGGACAGGGGGCAGGCGGGTATTACAATGAGCAGTTCTTC. This codes for CASRGGQGAGGYYNEQFF.